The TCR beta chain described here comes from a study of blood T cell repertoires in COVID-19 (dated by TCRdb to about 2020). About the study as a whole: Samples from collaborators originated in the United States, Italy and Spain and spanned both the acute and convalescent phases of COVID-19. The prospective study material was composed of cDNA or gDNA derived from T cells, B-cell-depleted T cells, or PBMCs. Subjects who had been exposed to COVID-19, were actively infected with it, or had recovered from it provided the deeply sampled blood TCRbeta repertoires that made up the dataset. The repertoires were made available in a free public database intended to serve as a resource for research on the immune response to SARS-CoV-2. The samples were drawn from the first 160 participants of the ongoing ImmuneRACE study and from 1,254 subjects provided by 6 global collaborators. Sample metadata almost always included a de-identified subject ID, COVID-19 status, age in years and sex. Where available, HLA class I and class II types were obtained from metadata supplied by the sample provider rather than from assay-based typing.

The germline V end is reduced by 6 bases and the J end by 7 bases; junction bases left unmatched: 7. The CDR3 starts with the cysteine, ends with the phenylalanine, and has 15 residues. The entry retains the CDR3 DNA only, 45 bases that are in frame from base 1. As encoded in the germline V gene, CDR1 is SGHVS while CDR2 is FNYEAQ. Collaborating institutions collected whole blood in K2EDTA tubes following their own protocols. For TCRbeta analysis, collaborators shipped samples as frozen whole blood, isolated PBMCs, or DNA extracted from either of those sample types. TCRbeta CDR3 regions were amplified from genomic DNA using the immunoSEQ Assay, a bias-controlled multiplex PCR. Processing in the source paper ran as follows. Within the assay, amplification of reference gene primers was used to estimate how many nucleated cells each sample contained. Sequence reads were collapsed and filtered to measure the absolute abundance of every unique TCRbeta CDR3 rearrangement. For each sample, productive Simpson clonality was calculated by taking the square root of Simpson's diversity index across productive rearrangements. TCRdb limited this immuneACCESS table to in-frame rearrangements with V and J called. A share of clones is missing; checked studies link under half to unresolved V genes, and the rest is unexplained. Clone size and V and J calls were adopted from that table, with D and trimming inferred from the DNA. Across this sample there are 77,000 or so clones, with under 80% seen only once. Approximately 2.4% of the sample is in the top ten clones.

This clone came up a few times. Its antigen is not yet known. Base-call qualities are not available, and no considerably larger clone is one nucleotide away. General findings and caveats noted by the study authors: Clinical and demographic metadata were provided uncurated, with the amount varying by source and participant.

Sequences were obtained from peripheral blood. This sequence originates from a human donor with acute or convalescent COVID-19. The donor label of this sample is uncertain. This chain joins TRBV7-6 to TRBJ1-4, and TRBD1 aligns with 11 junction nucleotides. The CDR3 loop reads CASSSTGTGGEKLFF. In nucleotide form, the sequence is TGTGCCAGCAGTTCCACCGGGACAGGGGGTGAAAAACTGTTTTTT.